What follows describes a single TCR beta chain. Single viable CD3+CD4+CD8-CD45RO+ cells were sorted as the memory CD4+ T cells. Serostatus was set by detecting CMV pp150, pp28, p38, p52 IgG. This sample stems from a study of memory CD4+ T cells and cytomegalovirus serostatus. Libraries were prepared by immunoSEQ multiplex PCR; TCRdb keeps only in-frame clonotypes and omits some of them. The sample includes 80,000 to 100,000 clones, over 70% seen only once; the top ten take 3.6%. The receptor's source is an adult in good health and CMV-seropositive. The sequenced material came from memory CD4+ T cells from blood.

The CDR3 region is CASSAGQGGNEKLFF. As DNA, the CDR3 is TGTGCCAGCAGCGCGGGTCAGGGGGGGAATGAAAAACTGTTTTTT. The rearrangement uses TRBV7-2 and TRBJ1-4; 7 bases align to TRBD1. The V gene's germline CDR1 is SGHTA and CDR2 FQGNSA. This CDR3 spans 15 amino acids. After removal of 5 bases from V and 5 bases from J, the junction contained 8 bases not matched to a gene.